These T cell receptor beta chains were read from a single sample in a study of blood T cell repertoires in COVID-19. Sequenced by immunoSEQ multiplex PCR; TCRdb stores in-frame clones only, minus some. The sample carries about 200,000 clones, around 80% recorded once. What was sequenced was peripheral blood. These receptors were obtained from a human donor in a cohort sampled during active COVID-19. Each CDR3 is given with its conserved first and last residue. A D gene is named only where the DNA matches it firmly. Clone size is given for some rows only: seen once, a few or many times, or a class if the clone is expanded.

>NA|NA|TRBV28|TRBJ1-1
TGTGCCAGCCTAAGGAGCCCGGGCAGCGGGAACACTGAAGCTTTCTTT
CASLRSPGSGNTEAFF
>TRBD2|NA|TRBV28|TRBJ2-7
TGTGCCAGCAGAGCAGAGCGGGAGGGTTCCTACGAGCAGTACTTC
CASRAEREGSYEQYF
>TRBD1|NA|TRBV7-2|TRBJ1-2
TGTGCCAGCAGCGGACAGGGGGCGCCGGGGTATGGCTACACCTTC
CASSGQGAPGYGYTF
>TRBD2|NA|TRBV5-4|TRBJ2-5
TGTGCCAGCAGCTTGGATAGCGGGAGCGGAGAGACCCAGTACTTC
CASSLDSGSGETQYF
>NA|few|TRBV7-2|TRBJ2-7
TGTGCCAGCAGCACAAGACAGGCCTACGAGCAGTACTTC
CASSTRQAYEQYF
>NA|NA|TRBV13|TRBJ2-7
TGTGCCAGCAGCCAAATCGGACTCGCCGCAAACTACGAGCAGTACTTC
CASSQIGLAANYEQYF
>NA|NA|TRBV6-5|TRBJ1-2
TGTGCCAGCACTCCACGTCGGAGCTATGGCTACACCTTC
CASTPRRSYGYTF
>NA|NA|TRBV7-2|TRBJ1-6
TGTGCCAGCAGCTTACGAGGCGGGGGGGCGAGTTCCTATAATTCACCCCTCCACTTT
CASSLRGGGASSYNSPLHF
>NA|NA|TRBV19|TRBJ1-2
TGTGCCAGCAAATTGGGAGGGAGTAGTGGCTACACCTTC
CASKLGGSSGYTF
>NA|NA|TRBV10-3|TRBJ1-1
TGTGCCATCAGTGAGACCGCCATTTCGCGGGCTGAAGCTTTCTTT
CAISETAISRAEAFF
>NA|NA|TRBV9|TRBJ2-7
TGTGCCAGCAGCGGGTCACAGGGACACTCCTACGAGCAGTACTTC
CASSGSQGHSYEQYF
>NA|NA|TRBV4-3|TRBJ2-5
TGCGCCAGCAGCCAAGATTTAGGGGTTCAGACCCAGTACTTC
CASSQDLGVQTQYF
>TRBD1|NA|TRBV6-6|TRBJ1-5
TGTGCCAGCCTCACAGGGGAAATCAATCAGCCCCAGCATTTT
CASLTGEINQPQHF
>TRBD2|NA|TRBV5-6|TRBJ2-7
TGTGCCAGCAGCTTGGTTACAGCGGGAACCTACGAGCAGTACTTC
CASSLVTAGTYEQYF
>TRBD1|NA|TRBV7-9|TRBJ2-7
TGTGCCAGCAGCCGCCAGGGGGCAGGGGAGCAGTACTTC
CASSRQGAGEQYF
>NA|few|TRBV7-8|TRBJ1-5
TGTGCCAGCAGCTCCTCCTACCTGACAGGTTCTAGCAATCAGCCCCAGCATTTT
CASSSSYLTGSSNQPQHF
>NA|few|TRBV6-6|TRBJ2-1
TGTGCCAGCAGCTCTGACAGGCTTTCCTACAATGAGCAGTTCTTC
CASSSDRLSYNEQFF
>TRBD2|NA|TRBV18|TRBJ2-1
TGTGCCAGCTCACCACCGTCGAGGCGGGAGAGCAATGAGCAGTTCTTC
CASSPPSRRESNEQFF
>NA|NA|TRBV5-5|TRBJ2-5
TGTGCCAGCAGCGGGCACCCCCAAGAGACCCAGTACTTC
CASSGHPQETQYF
>TRBD2|NA|TRBV4-3|TRBJ2-3
TGCGCCAGCAGCCGTCTAGCGGGAGGGCCGGAAGATACGCAGTATTTT
CASSRLAGGPEDTQYF
>NA|NA|TRBV19|TRBJ1-1
TGTGCCAGTATCCGCTCGGCGGGCGGTAACACTGAAGCTTTCTTT
CASIRSAGGNTEAFF
>NA|once|TRBV18|TRBJ1-1
TGTGCCAGCTCACCACGGGAGATGAACACTGAAGCTTTCTTT
CASSPREMNTEAFF
>NA|many|TRBV3-1/TRBV3-2|TRBJ2-7
TGTGCCAGCAGCCAAAACGAGGATCCCCACGAGCAGTACTTC
CASSQNEDPHEQYF
>TRBD1|NA|TRBV5-1|TRBJ2-7
TGCGCCAGCAGCTTTATCGGCCGCCGGACAGGGAACGACGAGCAGTACTTC
CASSFIGRRTGNDEQYF
>TRBD1|NA|TRBV14|TRBJ2-7
TGTGCCAGCAGCCAACGGACAGGGCGAGGGGTTGACGAGCAGTACTTC
CASSQRTGRGVDEQYF
>TRBD1|NA|TRBV2|TRBJ1-3
TGTGCCAGCGAACAGGGGACGAATGGAAACACCATATATTTT
CASEQGTNGNTIYF
>NA|NA|TRBV7-7|TRBJ2-5
TGTGCCAGCAGCGTCCGGGACTCCCAAGAGACCCAGTACTTC
CASSVRDSQETQYF
>NA|NA|TRBV7-3|TRBJ2-7
TGTGCCAGCAGCCCCGGACACTCCGGCGAGCAGTACTTC
CASSPGHSGEQYF
>TRBD2|NA|TRBV14|TRBJ2-1
TGTGCCAGCGGGAGGGCCAAGTACAATGAGCAGTTCTTC
CASGRAKYNEQFF
>NA|NA|TRBV5-1|TRBJ1-2
TGCGCCAGCAGCTTGGAACAGAGTGGCTACACCTTC
CASSLEQSGYTF
>TRBD2|NA|TRBV4-3|TRBJ2-7
TGCGCCAGCAGCCAAGATAGTCCACTAGCGGGGGCCTACGAGCAGTACTTC
CASSQDSPLAGAYEQYF
>NA|NA|TRBV28|TRBJ1-2
TGTGCCATTACAGGGAGCGAACGATATGGCTACACCTTC
CAITGSERYGYTF
>TRBD1|NA|TRBV18|TRBJ1-1
TGTGCCAGCTCACCCGGGACAGGAGGGGTGAACACTGAAGCTTTCTTT
CASSPGTGGVNTEAFF
>NA|NA|TRBV6-5|TRBJ1-1
TGTGCCAGCAGTTACGGCCCCTACACTGAAGCTTTCTTT
CASSYGPYTEAFF
>TRBD2|NA|TRBV4-2|TRBJ2-7
TGTGCCAGCAGCCAAGATTTTAGCGGGAGCTCCTACGAGCAGTACTTC
CASSQDFSGSSYEQYF
>NA|NA|TRBV11-2|TRBJ1-3
TGTGCCAGCAGCCGGACAGACTCTGGAAACACCATATATTTT
CASSRTDSGNTIYF
>TRBD2|NA|TRBV27|TRBJ2-1
TGTGCCAGCAGTTTAAGCCTAGCGGGGTACAATGAGCAGTTCTTC
CASSLSLAGYNEQFF
>TRBD1|NA|TRBV19|TRBJ1-5
TGTGCCAGTAGTCCACGTAATACAGGGGGAACTGATCAGCCCCAGCATTTT
CASSPRNTGGTDQPQHF
>NA|NA|TRBV1|TRBJ1-1
TGCACCAGCAGCCAAGTTTCAGGCCCTGAAGCTTTCTTT
CTSSQVSGPEAFF
>NA|NA|TRBV5-5|TRBJ2-7
TGTGCCAGCAGCTTGGTGGGTGACATAGCCTACGAGCAGTACTTC
CASSLVGDIAYEQYF
>TRBD1|NA|TRBV9|TRBJ2-7
TGTGCCAGCAGCGCTCATCGACAGGGTCCTACGTGGGAGCAGTACTTC
CASSAHRQGPTWEQYF
>NA|NA|TRBV5-1|TRBJ2-7
TGCGCCAGCAGCTTGGGGACAGCGTGGGAGCAGTACTTC
CASSLGTAWEQYF
>NA|NA|TRBV6-5|TRBJ2-7
TGTGCCAGCAGTCCAGCCATAGTCAGGAAAGGCGAGCAGTACTTC
CASSPAIVRKGEQYF
>TRBD1|NA|TRBV4-1|TRBJ2-7
TGCGCCAGCAGCCAAGATCGGACAGGGAGTCGCTACGAGCAGTACTTC
CASSQDRTGSRYEQYF
>NA|NA|TRBV3-1/TRBV3-2|TRBJ1-1
TGTGCCAGCAGCCAAGTTGTTACGGGGGACACTGAAGCTTTCTTT
CASSQVVTGDTEAFF
>NA|NA|TRBV5-6|TRBJ2-7
TGTGCCAGCAGACCGACAGGAACCCCCTACGAGCAGTACTTC
CASRPTGTPYEQYF
>TRBD2|NA|TRBV6-5|TRBJ2-3
TGTGCCAGCAGTTACTTGTACGCGGGAGGAACAGATACGCAGTATTTT
CASSYLYAGGTDTQYF